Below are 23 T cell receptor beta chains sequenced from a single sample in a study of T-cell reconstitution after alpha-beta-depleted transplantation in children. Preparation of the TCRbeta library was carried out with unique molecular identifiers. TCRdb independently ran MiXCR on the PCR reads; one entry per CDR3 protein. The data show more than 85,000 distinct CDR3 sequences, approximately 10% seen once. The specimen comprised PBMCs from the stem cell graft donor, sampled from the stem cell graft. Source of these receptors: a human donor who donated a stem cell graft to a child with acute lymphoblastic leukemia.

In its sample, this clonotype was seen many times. This CDR3 is CSARGLAGYNEQFF. The CDR3 DNA is TGCAGTGCTCGGGGACTAGCGGGGTACAATGAGCAGTTCTTC. The V call is TRBV20-1, the J call TRBJ2-1; 13 bases map to TRBD2. CDR1 is DFQATT, CDR2 SNEGSKA, per germline (reference sequence). This CDR3 contains 14 residues. The trim removed 5 bases at V and 4 bases at J, leaving 2 bases unmatched.

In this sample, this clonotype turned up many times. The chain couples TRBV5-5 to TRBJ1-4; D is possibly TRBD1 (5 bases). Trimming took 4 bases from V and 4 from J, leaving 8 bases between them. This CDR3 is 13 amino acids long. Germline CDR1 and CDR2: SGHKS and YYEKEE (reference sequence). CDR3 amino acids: CASSNRNNEKLFF. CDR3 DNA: TGTGCCAGCAGCAACAGGAATAATGAAAAACTGTTTTTT. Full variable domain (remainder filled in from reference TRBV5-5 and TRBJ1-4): DAGVTQSPTHLIKTRGQQVTLRCSPISGHKSVSWYQQVLGQGPQFIFQYYEKEERGRGNFPDRFSARQFPNYSSELNVNALLLGDSALYLCASSNRNNEKLFFGSGTQLSVL.

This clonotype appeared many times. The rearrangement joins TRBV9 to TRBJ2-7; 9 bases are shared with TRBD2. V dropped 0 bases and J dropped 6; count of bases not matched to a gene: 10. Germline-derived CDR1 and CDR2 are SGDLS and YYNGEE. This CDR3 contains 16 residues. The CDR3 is CASSVGPQAGGSEQYF. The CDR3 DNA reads TGTGCCAGCAGCGTAGGACCCCAAGCGGGAGGATCCGAGCAGTACTTC.

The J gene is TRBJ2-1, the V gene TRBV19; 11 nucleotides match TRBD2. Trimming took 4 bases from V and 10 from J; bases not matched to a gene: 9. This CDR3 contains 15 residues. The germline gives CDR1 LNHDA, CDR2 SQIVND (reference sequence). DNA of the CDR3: TGTGCCAGTAGTACCCTAGCGGGAGGCCGTTGGGAGCAGTTCTTC. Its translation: CASSTLAGGRWEQFF.

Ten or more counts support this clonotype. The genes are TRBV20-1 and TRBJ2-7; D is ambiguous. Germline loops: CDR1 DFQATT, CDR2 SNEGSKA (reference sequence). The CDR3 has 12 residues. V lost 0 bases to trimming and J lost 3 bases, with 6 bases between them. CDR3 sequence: CSARDVVYEQYF. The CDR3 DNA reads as TGCAGTGCTAGAGATGTGGTCTACGAGCAGTACTTC.

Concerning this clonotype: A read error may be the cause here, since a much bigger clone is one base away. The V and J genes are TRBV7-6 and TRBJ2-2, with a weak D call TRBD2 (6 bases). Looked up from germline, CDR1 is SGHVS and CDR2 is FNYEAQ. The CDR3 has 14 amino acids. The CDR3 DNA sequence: TGTGCCAGCAGCCGACCGGACTATACCGGGAAGCTGTTTTTT. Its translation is CASSRPDYTGKLFF. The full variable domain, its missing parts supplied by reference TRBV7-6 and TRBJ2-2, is GAGVSQSPRYKVTKRGQDVALRCDPISGHVSLYWYRQALGQGPEFLTYFNYEAQQDKSGLPNDRFSAERPEGSISTLTIQRTEQRDSAMYRCASSRPDYTGKLFFGEGSRLTVL.

Here the CDR3 reads CASSPTGGDHNEQFF. The CDR3 coding sequence is TGTGCCAGCTCACCAACGGGGGGGGATCACAATGAGCAGTTCTTC. The chain combines TRBV18 with TRBJ2-1; TRBD2 matches at 8 bases. This CDR3 spans 15 amino acids. Germline assignment: CDR1 KGHSH and CDR2 LQKENI. Losses at the gene ends were 2 bases for V and 5 bases for J; bases not matched to a gene: 5.

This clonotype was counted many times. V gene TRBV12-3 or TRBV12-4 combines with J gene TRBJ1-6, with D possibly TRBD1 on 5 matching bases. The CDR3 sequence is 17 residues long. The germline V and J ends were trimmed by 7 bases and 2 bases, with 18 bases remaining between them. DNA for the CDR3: TGTGCCAGCACCCCGGGGCTTCCGGGGACCTATAATTCACCCCTCCACTTT. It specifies CASTPGLPGTYNSPLHF.

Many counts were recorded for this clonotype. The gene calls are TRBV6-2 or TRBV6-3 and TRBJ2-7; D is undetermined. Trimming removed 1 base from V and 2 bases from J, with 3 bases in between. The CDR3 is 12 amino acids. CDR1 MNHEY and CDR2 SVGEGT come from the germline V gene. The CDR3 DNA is TGTGCCAGCAGTTACTGGACCTACGAGCAGTACTTC. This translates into CASSYWTYEQYF.

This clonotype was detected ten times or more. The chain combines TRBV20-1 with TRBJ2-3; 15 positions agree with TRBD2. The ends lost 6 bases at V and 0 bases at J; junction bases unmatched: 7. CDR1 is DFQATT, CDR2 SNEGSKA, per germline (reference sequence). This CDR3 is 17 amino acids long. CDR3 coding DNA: TGCAGTGCCGTCGGACTAGCGGGAGGGCTTAGCACAGATACGCAGTATTTT. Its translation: CSAVGLAGGLSTDTQYF.

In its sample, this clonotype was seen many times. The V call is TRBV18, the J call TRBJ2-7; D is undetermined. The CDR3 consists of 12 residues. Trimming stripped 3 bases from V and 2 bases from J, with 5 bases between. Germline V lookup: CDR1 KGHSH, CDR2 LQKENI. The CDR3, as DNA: TGTGCCAGCTCACCCGACACCTACGAGCAGTACTTC. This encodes CASSPDTYEQYF. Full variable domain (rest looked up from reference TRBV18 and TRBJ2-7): NAGVMQNPRHLVRRRGQEARLRCSPMKGHSHVYWYRQLPEEGLKFMVYLQKENIIDESGMPKERFSAEFPKEGPSILRIQQVVRGDSAAYFCASSPDTYEQYFGPGTRLTVT.

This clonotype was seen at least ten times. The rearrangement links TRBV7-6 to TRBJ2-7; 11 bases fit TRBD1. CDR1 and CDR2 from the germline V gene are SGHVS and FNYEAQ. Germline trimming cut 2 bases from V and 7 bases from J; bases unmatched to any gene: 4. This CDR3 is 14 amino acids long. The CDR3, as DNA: TGTGCCAGCAGCTTAACCGGGACAGGGGGGGAGCAGTACTTC. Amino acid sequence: CASSLTGTGGEQYF.

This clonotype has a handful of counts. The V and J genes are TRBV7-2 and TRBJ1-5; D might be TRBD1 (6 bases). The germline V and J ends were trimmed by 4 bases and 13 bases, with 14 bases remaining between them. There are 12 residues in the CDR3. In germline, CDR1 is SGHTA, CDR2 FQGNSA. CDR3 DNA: TGTGCCAGCAGCTCCCTCGAGGGGGGGCAGCATTTT. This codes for CASSSLEGGQHF. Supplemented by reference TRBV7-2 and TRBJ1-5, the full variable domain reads GAGVSQSPSNKVTEKGKDVELRCDPISGHTALYWYRQSLGQGLEFLIYFQGNSAPDKSGLPSDRFSAERTGGSVSTLTIQRTQQEDSAVYLCASSSLEGGQHFGDGTRLSIL.

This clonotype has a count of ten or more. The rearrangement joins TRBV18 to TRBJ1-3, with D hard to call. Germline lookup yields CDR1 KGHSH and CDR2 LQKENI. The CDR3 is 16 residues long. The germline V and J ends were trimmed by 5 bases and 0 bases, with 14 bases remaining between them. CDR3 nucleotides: TGTGCCAGCTCAACCGGAACCACGGGCTCTGGAAACACCATATATTTT. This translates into CASSTGTTGSGNTIYF.

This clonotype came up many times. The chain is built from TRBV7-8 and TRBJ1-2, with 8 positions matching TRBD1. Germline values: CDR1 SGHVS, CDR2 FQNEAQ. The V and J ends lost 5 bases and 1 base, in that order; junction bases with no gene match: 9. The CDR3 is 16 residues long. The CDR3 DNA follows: TGTGCCAGCAGCCCAAGACAGGGGATTGGTAACTATGGCTACACCTTC. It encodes CASSPRQGIGNYGYTF.

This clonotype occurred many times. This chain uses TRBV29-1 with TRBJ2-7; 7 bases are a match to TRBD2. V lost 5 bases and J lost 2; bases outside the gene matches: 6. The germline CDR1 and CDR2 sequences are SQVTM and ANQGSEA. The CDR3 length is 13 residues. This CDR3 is CSVQRDGPYEQYF. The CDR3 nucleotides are TGCAGCGTTCAGCGGGACGGACCCTACGAGCAGTACTTC.

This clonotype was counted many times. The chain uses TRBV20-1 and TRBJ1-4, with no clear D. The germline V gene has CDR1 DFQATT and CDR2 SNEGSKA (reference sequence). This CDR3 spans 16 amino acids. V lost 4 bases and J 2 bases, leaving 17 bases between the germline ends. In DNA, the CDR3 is TGCAGTGCTACCCCCGGGGAGTATGGGACTAATGAAAAACTGTTTTTT. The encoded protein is CSATPGEYGTNEKLFF.

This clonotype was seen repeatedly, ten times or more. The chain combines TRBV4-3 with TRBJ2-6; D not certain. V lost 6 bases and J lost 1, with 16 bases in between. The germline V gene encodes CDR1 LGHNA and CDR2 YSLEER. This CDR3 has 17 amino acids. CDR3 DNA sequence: TGCGCCAGCAGTCCCTTTGGGTCCACTTCTGGGGCCAACGTCCTGACTTTC. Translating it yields CASSPFGSTSGANVLTF.

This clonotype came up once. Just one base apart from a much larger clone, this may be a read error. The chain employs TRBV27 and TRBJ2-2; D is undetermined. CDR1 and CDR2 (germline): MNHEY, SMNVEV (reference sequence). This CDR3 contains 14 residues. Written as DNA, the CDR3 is TGTTCCAGCAGTGTCAACGCGAACACCGGGGAGCTGTTTTTT. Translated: CSSSVNANTGELFF.

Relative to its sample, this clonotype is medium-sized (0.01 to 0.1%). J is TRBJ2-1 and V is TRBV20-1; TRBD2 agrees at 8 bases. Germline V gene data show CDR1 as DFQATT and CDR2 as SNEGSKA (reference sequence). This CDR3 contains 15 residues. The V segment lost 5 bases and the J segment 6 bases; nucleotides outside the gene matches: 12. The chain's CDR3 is CSARRSGGPPNEQFF. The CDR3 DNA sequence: TGCAGTGCTCGAAGGTCGGGGGGGCCTCCCAATGAGCAGTTCTTC.

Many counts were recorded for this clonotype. CDR3 loop: CSASGGQSRGTQYF. DNA of the CDR3: TGCAGTGCTAGCGGCGGCCAGTCGAGAGGTACGCAGTATTTT. The V and J genes are TRBV20-1 and TRBJ2-3; D is unresolved. The CDR3 contains 14 residues. Germline V gene sequence: CDR1 DFQATT, CDR2 SNEGSKA (reference sequence). V lost 3 bases to trimming and J lost 8 bases, with 18 bases between them.

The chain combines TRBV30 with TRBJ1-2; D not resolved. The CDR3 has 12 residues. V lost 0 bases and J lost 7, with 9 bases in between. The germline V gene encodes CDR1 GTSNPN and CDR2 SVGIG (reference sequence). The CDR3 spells CAWSVETPGYTF. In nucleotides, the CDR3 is TGTGCCTGGAGTGTTGAAACTCCTGGCTACACCTTC.

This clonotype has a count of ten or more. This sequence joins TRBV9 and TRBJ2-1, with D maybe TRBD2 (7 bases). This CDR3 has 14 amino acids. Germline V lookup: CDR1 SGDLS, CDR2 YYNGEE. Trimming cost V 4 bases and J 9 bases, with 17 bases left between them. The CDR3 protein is CASSQGGAIGEQFF. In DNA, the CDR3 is TGTGCCAGCAGCCAAGGGGGGGCCATAGGTGAGCAGTTCTTC.